A selection of T cell receptor beta chains follows, all from one sample in a study of cytomegalovirus exposure and HLA in healthy donors. Clones were sequenced by immunoSEQ multiplex PCR, and TCRdb holds only the in-frame ones, with some missing. The table has a few hundred thousand clones, about nine tenths seen once. Sequenced sample: PBMCs. These receptors all stem from a woman aged 18-29 years in good health and CMV-seronegative. The CDR3 runs from the conserved cysteine through the conserved F or W. The D gene is left open where the match is weak. Clone size is shown for a subset of rows, as once, few, many or a class of expanded clone.

j_call,clone_size,d_call,v_call,cdr3_nt,cdr3_aa
TRBJ2-1,.,TRBD2,TRBV4-2,TGTGCCAGCAGCCAAGCCATCGGGAGGGACGATGAGCAGTTCTTC,CASSQAIGRDDEQFF
TRBJ2-3,.,.,TRBV9,TGTGCCAGTAACGTAGGGGGAGGGCCGATCAAAACAGATACGCAGTATTTT,CASNVGGGPIKTDTQYF
TRBJ2-5,.,TRBD1,TRBV9,TGTGCCAGCAGCGCCGGGACAGCCCAAGAGACCCAGTACTTC,CASSAGTAQETQYF
TRBJ2-7,.,TRBD1,TRBV10-3,TGTGCCGCGACCGCACAGGGGGGAATCGAGCAGTACTTC,CAATAQGGIEQYF
TRBJ2-3,.,.,TRBV29-1,TGCAGCGTTGAAGGGCGACTAGTGTCAGATACGCAGTATTTT,CSVEGRLVSDTQYF
TRBJ2-7,few,.,TRBV9,TGTGCCAGCAGCCAAGGGGCGGCAACCTCCTACGAGCAGTACTTC,CASSQGAATSYEQYF
TRBJ1-5,.,TRBD1,TRBV6-6,TGTGCCAGCAGTTGGACAGGAGATCAGCCCCAGCATTTT,CASSWTGDQPQHF
TRBJ2-1,.,TRBD2,TRBV4-3,TGCGCCAGCAGCCGGGGGTCAGTGGGAGGGCCTGGTGAGCAGTTCTTC,CASSRGSVGGPGEQFF
TRBJ1-1,.,TRBD1,TRBV30,TGTGCCTGGAGTAGGGGGCAGGCGGACACTGAAGCTTTCTTT,CAWSRGQADTEAFF
TRBJ2-3,once,TRBD1,TRBV19,TGTGCCGTGGAGGACAGGGGATTAGCAGATACGCAGTATTTT,CAVEDRGLADTQYF
TRBJ2-5,.,.,TRBV9,TGTGCCAGCAGCGTAGTGGCTCACCAAGAGACCCAGTACTTC,CASSVVAHQETQYF
TRBJ2-6,.,TRBD1,TRBV4-3,TGCGCCAGCAGCCAAGACAGGGGGCTAGCTGGGGCCAACGTCCTGACTTTC,CASSQDRGLAGANVLTF
TRBJ2-7,.,TRBD2,TRBV9,TGTGCCAGCAGCGTAGGGGCTAGCGGGAAAAACTACGAGCAGTACTTC,CASSVGASGKNYEQYF
TRBJ2-4,many,.,TRBV6-5,TGTGCCAGCCAATTGAGCAACATTCAGTACTTC,CASQLSNIQYF
TRBJ2-7,.,TRBD1,TRBV7-8,TGTGCCAGCAGCTTAGACAGGGGCTACGAGCAGTACTTC,CASSLDRGYEQYF
TRBJ2-2,few,TRBD2,TRBV19,TGTGCCAGTACCCTCTCCGGGACTAGGGGGACCGGGGAGCTGTTTTTT,CASTLSGTRGTGELFF
TRBJ2-7,.,TRBD1,TRBV7-2,TGTGCCAGCAGCGACCGAGGACAGGGCTCCAACGAGCAGTACTTC,CASSDRGQGSNEQYF
TRBJ2-3,.,.,TRBV18,TGTGCCAGCTTCCCGGGGGGCGCGGATACGCAGTATTTT,CASFPGGADTQYF
TRBJ2-6,.,TRBD2,TRBV7-2,TGTACCAGCAGCTTTAGCGGGGGCCTCTCTGGGGCCAACGTCCTGACTTTC,CTSSFSGGLSGANVLTF
TRBJ2-1,.,.,TRBV4-3,TGCGCCAGCAGCCAAGCAAACAGCCATGAGCAGTTCTTC,CASSQANSHEQFF
TRBJ2-3,.,TRBD2,TRBV2,TGTGCCAGCAGTGAACGGGGACTAGGGGTCACAGATACGCAGTATTTT,CASSERGLGVTDTQYF
TRBJ2-5,.,TRBD1,TRBV6-1,TGTGCCAGCAGTGAAGGGACAGGGGGCCAAGAGACCCAGTACTTC,CASSEGTGGQETQYF
TRBJ2-7,few,.,TRBV19,TGTGCCAGTAGTATCCGGGACACCTACGAGCAGTACTTC,CASSIRDTYEQYF
TRBJ2-7,.,TRBD2,TRBV6-1,TGTGCCAGCAGCGAGCTAGCGGTAGCTAAACAGCAGTACTTC,CASSELAVAKQQYF
TRBJ2-5,once,.,TRBV10-3,TGTGCCATCAGTGCCTCCCGAGAGACCCAGTACTTC,CAISASRETQYF
TRBJ2-2,.,TRBD1,TRBV12-5,TGTGCTAGTGGTTACATCCCGGGACAGGGTTTTATCGGGGAGCTGTTTTTT,CASGYIPGQGFIGELFF
TRBJ2-1,.,TRBD2,TRBV18,TGTGCCAGCTCACCCGGGTCAAGCGGGAACTACAATGAGCAGTTCTTC,CASSPGSSGNYNEQFF
TRBJ1-1,.,TRBD1,TRBV28,TGTGCCAGCAGACGGGACAGGCGACGAGGCACTGAAGCTTTCTTT,CASRRDRRRGTEAFF
TRBJ2-7,.,TRBD2,TRBV4-3,TGCGCCAGCAGCCACATGGCTAGCGGTCCCTACGAGCAGTACTTC,CASSHMASGPYEQYF
TRBJ2-3,.,.,TRBV21-1,TGTGCCAGCAGCAAATGCTATATACTAGCGGGTGGGACAGATACGCAGTATTTT,CASSKCYILAGGTDTQYF
TRBJ1-4,.,TRBD1,TRBV14,TGTGCCAGCAGCCGGGGGACAGGGGTTGAAAAACTGTTTTTT,CASSRGTGVEKLFF
TRBJ2-2,.,.,TRBV7-2,TGTGCCAGCAGCTTAAACGAGGGTTACACCGGGGAGCTGTTTTTT,CASSLNEGYTGELFF
TRBJ2-5,.,TRBD2,TRBV6-1,TGTGCCTTAGCGGGGCAAACGACCCAGTACTTC,CALAGQTTQYF
TRBJ2-3,.,.,TRBV27,TGTGCCAGCAGTTCTGTGTATTCGTATACGCAGTATTTT,CASSSVYSYTQYF
TRBJ2-7,.,.,TRBV6-5,TGTGCCAGCAGTTACTCGCGCCCCTCCTACGAGCAGTACTTC,CASSYSRPSYEQYF
TRBJ2-3,once,TRBD2,TRBV5-1,TGCGCCAGCAGCTCGGGACTAGCGGCTCGCACAGATACGCAGTATTTT,CASSSGLAARTDTQYF
TRBJ2-6,.,.,TRBV27,TGTGCCAGCAGTAACAGGGTCTCTGGGGCCAACGTCCTGACTTTC,CASSNRVSGANVLTF